This T cell receptor (beta chain) was identified in a study of Tregs in tolerant kidney transplant recipients. Study background: Related graft donors supplied nonmyeloablative bone marrow transplants, and mixed chimerism was transient. Study conclusions and caveats: Changing PCR primers prevented nucleotide comparison between some patients' samples. In tolerant patients, donor-specific Tregs outgrew total Tregs, suggesting antigen-driven expansion.

Comment on this clone: Its antigen is not identified.

TCRdb's copy holds only in-frame clones and misses some; the assay was immunoSEQ multiplex PCR. The sample lists tens of thousands of clones; roughly 93% were seen once. CD4+CD25+CD127- Tregs, CD4+CD25- non-Tregs, CD4 and CD8 cells were sorted. Sequenced here: CD4+ T cells from blood, sampled before the transplant. The receptor was derived from a human donor who received a combined kidney and bone marrow transplant.

The DNA for the CDR3 is TGTGCCAGCAGATACGCGGGGGGCACAGATACGCAGTATTTT. This codes for CASRYAGGTDTQYF. The chain links TRBV5-4 to TRBJ2-3, with 7 bases identical to TRBD2. This CDR3 is 14 amino acids long. Per the germline V gene, CDR1 is SGHNT and CDR2 is YYREEE (reference sequence). The J segment lost 1 base and the V segment lost 5 bases, leaving 4 bases of the junction unmatched.